Given below is one TCR beta chain in context. Its specificity is not known. This record comes from a study of cytomegalovirus exposure and HLA in healthy donors. Notes on the study in general: TRBV6-2, TRBV6-3 and some other V segments were unresolvable in 87-base-pair reads. Solely CMV serostatus was available to characterize immune exposure.

Primers included in the PCR were 60 Vbeta and 13 Jbeta primers. The protocol was immunoSEQ multiplex PCR, while the TCRdb copy is restricted to in-frame clones and leaves out a portion. The repertoire shows tens of thousands of clones; the top ten hold over 9%. This CDR3 is 14 amino acids long. Germline V gives CDR1 SGHRS, CDR2 YFSETQ. The V segment lost 2 bases and the J segment 3 bases; nucleotides outside the gene matches: 3. The rearrangement links TRBV5-1 to TRBJ1-2; the match to TRBD1 covers 8 bases. The sample was PBMCs. This TCR came from a woman aged 30 to 39 in good health and CMV-seropositive. CDR3 DNA: TGCGCCAGCAGCTTAACGACAGGGGACTATGGCTACACCTTC. It translates to CASSLTTGDYGYTF. Full variable domain (remainder filled in from reference TRBV5-1 and TRBJ1-2): KAGVTQTPRYLIKTRGQQVTLSCSPISGHRSVSWYQQTPGQGLQFLFEYFSETQRNKGNFPGRFSGRQFSNSRSEMNVSTLELGDSALYLCASSLTTGDYGYTFGSGTRLTVV.